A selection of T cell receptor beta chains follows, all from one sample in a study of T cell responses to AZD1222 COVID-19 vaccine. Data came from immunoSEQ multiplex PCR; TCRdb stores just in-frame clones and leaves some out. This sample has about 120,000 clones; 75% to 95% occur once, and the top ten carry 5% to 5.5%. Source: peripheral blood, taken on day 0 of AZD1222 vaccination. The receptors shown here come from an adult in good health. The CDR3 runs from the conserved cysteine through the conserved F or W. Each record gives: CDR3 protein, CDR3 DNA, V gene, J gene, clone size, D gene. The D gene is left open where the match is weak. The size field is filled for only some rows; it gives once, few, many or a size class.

CASSLEDRVKKTQYF	TGTGCCAGCAGTTTAGAGGACAGGGTTAAAAAGACCCAGTACTTC	TRBV6-2/TRBV6-3	TRBJ2-5	once	TRBD1
CASSSLTIYEETQYF	TGCGCCAGCAGCTCCCTTACCATCTACGAAGAGACCCAGTACTTC	TRBV5-1	TRBJ2-5	NA	NA
CASRPELYGDTEAFF	TGTGCCAGCCGGCCTGAGTTGTACGGGGACACTGAAGCTTTCTTT	TRBV5-4	TRBJ1-1	NA	NA
CASSKVIRDSPLHF	TGTGCCAGCAGCAAAGTCATAAGGGATTCACCCCTCCACTTT	TRBV21-1	TRBJ1-6	NA	NA
CASSTAPYRGQSTDTQYF	TGTGCCAGCAGCACCGCTCCCTACAGGGGGCAGAGCACAGATACGCAGTATTTT	TRBV7-3	TRBJ2-3	once	TRBD1
CASSVENTEAFF	TGTGCCAGCAGCGTTGAGAACACTGAAGCTTTCTTT	TRBV9	TRBJ1-1	NA	NA
CAISRDLNTEAFF	TGTGCCATCAGCAGGGATCTGAACACTGAAGCTTTCTTT	TRBV10-3	TRBJ1-1	NA	NA
CASSFNRGGRRYEQYF	TGTGCCAGCAGTTTTAATAGGGGGGGCAGAAGATACGAGCAGTACTTC	TRBV28	TRBJ2-7	NA	NA
CASSQGLDKETQYF	TGTGCCAGCAGTCAGGGACTAGATAAGGAGACCCAGTACTTC	TRBV27	TRBJ2-5	NA	TRBD2
CASSFPGQEPSGWEKLFF	TGCGCCAGCAGCTTTCCGGGACAGGAACCCTCGGGATGGGAAAAACTGTTTTTT	TRBV5-1	TRBJ1-4	NA	TRBD1
CASSSLAGPAEQYF	TGTGCCAGTAGTAGCCTAGCGGGACCCGCGGAGCAGTACTTC	TRBV19	TRBJ2-7	NA	TRBD2
CASGLVPGTEAFF	TGTGCTAGTGGTTTGGTACCTGGGACTGAAGCTTTCTTT	TRBV12-5	TRBJ1-1	NA	NA
CASSYGTGGSTGYTF	TGTGCCAGCAGCTACGGGACAGGGGGCAGTACTGGCTACACCTTC	TRBV6-5	TRBJ1-2	NA	TRBD1
CASSLAGGQGANQPQHF	TGTGCCAGCAGTTTAGCGGGGGGACAGGGGGCAAATCAGCCCCAGCATTTT	TRBV27	TRBJ1-5	NA	TRBD1
CASTAIGGVGNQPQHF	TGTGCCAGCACCGCTATCGGGGGGGTCGGCAATCAGCCCCAGCATTTT	TRBV27	TRBJ1-5	once	NA
CASSEWGRAGNEQFF	TGTGCCAGCAGCGAGTGGGGGAGGGCCGGTAATGAGCAGTTCTTC	TRBV3-1/TRBV3-2	TRBJ2-1	NA	TRBD2
CASSVSDRGLLNQPQHF	TGTGCCAGCAGTGTCTCGGACAGGGGGTTACTAAATCAGCCCCAGCATTTT	TRBV27	TRBJ1-5	NA	TRBD1
CASSVRVGFEAFF	TGTGCCAGCAGTGTGAGGGTAGGGTTTGAAGCTTTCTTT	TRBV6-4	TRBJ1-1	NA	NA
CASSLSIPPYGYTF	TGTGCCAGCAGCCTGTCCATACCTCCCTATGGCTACACCTTC	TRBV14	TRBJ1-2	NA	NA
CASGKQGTEAFF	TGTGCCAGCGGTAAACAGGGAACCGAAGCTTTCTTT	TRBV12-3/TRBV12-4	TRBJ1-1	NA	NA
CASSRGPNEQFF	TGTGCCAGCAGTCGGGGGCCGAATGAGCAGTTCTTC	TRBV25-1	TRBJ2-1	NA	NA
CASSTRVGSGELFF	TGCGCCAGCAGTACGAGGGTTGGGTCCGGGGAGCTGTTTTTT	TRBV5-1	TRBJ2-2	NA	NA
CASSRLGFPYGYTF	TGTGCCAGCAGCCGACTGGGGTTCCCCTATGGCTACACCTTC	TRBV7-9	TRBJ1-2	NA	NA
CASGLAHEQFF	TGTGCCAGTGGACTAGCTCATGAGCAGTTCTTC	TRBV19	TRBJ2-1	NA	TRBD2
CASSESTLVNYGYTF	TGTGCCAGCAGTGAATCCACTTTGGTTAACTATGGCTACACCTTC	TRBV6-1	TRBJ1-2	NA	NA
CASEKTGAGNTEAFF	TGTGCCAGCGAAAAGACAGGGGCAGGGAACACTGAAGCTTTCTTT	TRBV6-1	TRBJ1-1	NA	TRBD1
CASLRTLVGNTEAFF	TGTGCCAGCCTCAGGACCCTCGTAGGAAACACTGAAGCTTTCTTT	TRBV6-6	TRBJ1-1	NA	NA
CASSPQGSETQYF	TGTGCCAGCAGCCCCCAGGGGAGCGAGACCCAGTACTTC	TRBV7-3	TRBJ2-5	NA	NA
CASAPTGANVLTF	TGTGCTAGTGCTCCGACTGGGGCCAACGTCCTGACTTTC	TRBV12-5	TRBJ2-6	NA	NA
CASRPGTHSQETQYF	TGTGCCAGCAGACCGGGGACTCATAGCCAAGAGACCCAGTACTTC	TRBV7-3	TRBJ2-5	NA	NA
CASGRRRIGLADYEQYF	TGTGCTAGTGGTCGGAGGAGAATTGGACTAGCGGATTACGAGCAGTACTTC	TRBV12-5	TRBJ2-7	NA	TRBD2
CASSYLGASYGNTIYF	TGTGCCAGCAGCTACCTAGGGGCTTCTTATGGAAACACCATATATTTT	TRBV11-2	TRBJ1-3	once	NA
CASSFRRNYGYTF	TGTGCCAGCAGTTTCCGGCGGAACTATGGCTACACCTTC	TRBV28	TRBJ1-2	NA	NA
CASSLGLATGELFF	TGTGCCAGCAGCTTAGGCCTAGCGACCGGGGAGCTGTTTTTT	TRBV7-3	TRBJ2-2	NA	NA
CASSIQGRGNQPQHF	TGTGCCAGCAGTATACAGGGGCGAGGAAATCAGCCCCAGCATTTT	TRBV27	TRBJ1-5	NA	TRBD1
CASSRPFGAGNTIYF	TGTGCCAGCTCACGCCCTTTTGGGGCTGGAAACACCATATATTTT	TRBV18	TRBJ1-3	once	NA
CASSLRRTGVMENTEAFF	TGTGCCAGCAGCCTACGACGTACAGGGGTTATGGAGAACACTGAAGCTTTCTTT	TRBV21-1	TRBJ1-1	NA	NA
CASSSDRDTEAFF	TGTGCCAGCAGTTCCGACAGGGACACTGAAGCTTTCTTT	TRBV6-5	TRBJ1-1	few	TRBD1
CASSLMIQGSPLHF	TGTGCCAGCAGTCTCATGATTCAGGGCTCACCCCTCCACTTT	TRBV28	TRBJ1-6	NA	NA
CASSFLINNSPLHF	TGTGCCAGCAGCTTTCTCATAAATAATTCACCCCTCCACTTT	TRBV11-2	TRBJ1-6	NA	NA
CAWNAPLTF	TGTGCCTGGAATGCCCCGCTAACCTTC	TRBV30	TRBJ1-2	NA	NA
CASSFTPGQLQYF	TGTGCCAGCAGTTTTACCCCGGGACAGCTTCAGTACTTC	TRBV12-3/TRBV12-4	TRBJ2-4	NA	TRBD1
CASSLSGVRGGYGYTF	TGTGCCAGCAGTTTATCCGGAGTCAGGGGAGGGTATGGCTACACCTTC	TRBV27	TRBJ1-2	NA	NA
CASSPHRTNYEQYF	TGTGCCAGCAGTCCCCATCGGACTAACTACGAGCAGTACTTC	TRBV27	TRBJ2-7	NA	NA
CASSSTSGGGTQYF	TGTGCCAGTAGTTCGACTAGCGGGGGCGGTACGCAGTATTTT	TRBV19	TRBJ2-3	NA	TRBD2
CASGRYGNQPQHF	TGTGCCAGCGGTAGGTACGGCAATCAGCCCCAGCATTTT	TRBV27	TRBJ1-5	NA	NA
CASSPTGRPQHF	TGTGCCAGCTCACCGACGGGCAGGCCCCAGCATTTT	TRBV18	TRBJ1-5	few	NA
CASSYSRGGQNEQYF	TGTGCCAGCAGTTACAGTCGGGGTGGTCAGAACGAGCAGTACTTC	TRBV6-5	TRBJ2-7	NA	NA